The source of this T cell receptor beta chain is a study of blood T cell repertoires in COVID-19. For the study at large: From T cells, B-cell-depleted T cells, or PBMCs came the material, which was cDNA or gDNA.

The protocol was immunoSEQ multiplex PCR, while the TCRdb copy is restricted to in-frame clones and leaves out a portion. The sample yields 150,000 to 200,000 clones, just under 80% seen once. Germline CDR1 is LGHDT and CDR2 is YNNKEL (reference sequence). The V and J ends lost 4 bases and 4 bases respectively, with 11 bases between them. The CDR3 spans 14 residues. The sequencing sample was made of peripheral blood. The source is a woman over 75 with acute or convalescent COVID-19. This rearrangement joins TRBV3-1 (or the pseudogene TRBV3-2) to TRBJ1-5, with D unclear. As DNA, the CDR3 is TGTGCCAGCAGCCTAGGTCCGAGGAATCAGCCCCAGCATTTT. It encodes CASSLGPRNQPQHF.